This entry lists 21 T cell receptor beta chains sequenced from one sample in a study of blood T cell repertoires in COVID-19. The data were produced by immunoSEQ multiplex PCR, yet TCRdb's version contains in-frame clones alone and is incomplete. This sample has 180,000 or so clones; about 82% occur once, and the top ten carry around 5%. Specimen: PBMCs or T cells enriched from blood (not recorded which). The receptors come from a man between 35 and 55 years old with acute COVID-19.

V usage is TRBV5-5 and J usage is TRBJ2-2; D is perhaps TRBD2 (6 bases). Trimming took off 4 bases at V and 6 bases at J, with 10 bases between the two ends. CDR1 is SGHKS, CDR2 YYEKEE, per germline (reference sequence). The CDR3 sequence is 13 residues long. The CDR3 region has the DNA TGTGCCAGCAGCCGGAGGGAGGCCGGGGAGCTGTTTTTT. It encodes CASSRREAGELFF.

In its sample, this clone was seen once. V and J are TRBV7-9 and TRBJ2-2, with D possibly TRBD2 on 6 matching bases. Germline CDR1 SEHNR, CDR2 FQNEAQ (reference sequence). The CDR3 is made up of 16 amino acids. V shed 5 bases and J shed 4 bases, with 17 bases lying between them. This CDR3 reads CASSPGASAGTGELFF. The CDR3 DNA reads TGTGCCAGCAGCCCTGGGGCTAGCGCAGGCACCGGGGAGCTGTTTTTT.

The chain links TRBV9 to TRBJ2-2, with D possibly being TRBD1 (6 bases). This CDR3 comprises 12 residues. The V and J ends lost 2 bases and 10 bases respectively, with 9 bases between them. Looked up from germline, CDR1 is SGDLS and CDR2 is YYNGEE. CDR3 sequence: CASSVGAQELFF. Here the CDR3 DNA reads TGTGCCAGCAGCGTGGGGGCACAGGAGCTGTTTTTT.

This clone appeared a single time. The chain couples TRBV19 to TRBJ2-1, with 9 bases aligning to TRBD2. CDR1 and CDR2 (germline): LNHDA, SQIVND (reference sequence). Trimming took 5 bases from V and 7 from J; bases not matched to a gene: 12. This CDR3 comprises 16 residues. The CDR3 coding sequence is TGTGCCAGTAGTCCGGACGGGCGGGAGGGCTGGAATGAGCAGTTCTTC. Encoded protein: CASSPDGREGWNEQFF.

V usage is TRBV27 and J usage is TRBJ2-5; the match to TRBD1 covers 7 bases. This CDR3 is 16 amino acids long. Germline loops: CDR1 MNHEY, CDR2 SMNVEV (reference sequence). Trimming cost V 5 bases and J 0 bases; bases outside gene matches: 9. The DNA for the CDR3 is TGTGCCAGCAGTAACCCAGGGGGAGTGCACCAAGAGACCCAGTACTTC. It encodes CASSNPGGVHQETQYF.

The chain links TRBV7-2 to TRBJ2-3; 7 bases fit TRBD2. The CDR3 is 16 residues long. Unmatched junction bases numbered 12, after V lost 5 bases and J lost 4 bases. Per germline, CDR1 SGHTA and CDR2 FQGNSA. CDR3 bases: TGTGCCAGCAGCCCCTCAACTAGCGACGGGCCAGATACGCAGTATTTT. Its protein is CASSPSTSDGPDTQYF. The complete variable domain, with remaining parts taken from reference TRBV7-2 and TRBJ2-3, reads GAGVSQSPSNKVTEKGKDVELRCDPISGHTALYWYRQSLGQGLEFLIYFQGNSAPDKSGLPSDRFSAERTGGSVSTLTIQRTQQEDSAVYLCASSPSTSDGPDTQYFGPGTRLTVL.

V is TRBV11-2 and J is TRBJ1-5; a possible D gene is TRBD1 (6 bases). Per germline, CDR1 SGHAT and CDR2 FQNNGV. V gave up 7 bases and J gave up 4 bases, with 11 bases separating them. This CDR3 is 13 amino acids long. The CDR3 nucleotides are TGTGCCAGCAAAACCGGGACAAATCAGCCCCAGCATTTT. Its protein is CASKTGTNQPQHF.

This clone was counted a few times. This chain uses TRBV2 with TRBJ1-5, with 10 bases fitting TRBD1. CDR1 and CDR2 from the germline V gene are SNHLY and FYNNEI. The CDR3 runs to 15 residues. The ends lost 5 bases at V and 4 bases at J; junction bases unmatched: 5. The CDR3 DNA follows: TGTGCCAGCAGTATTCCGGGACAGGGGAATCAGCCCCAGCATTTT. It yields the protein CASSIPGQGNQPQHF.

This clone showed up just once. The rearrangement joins TRBV6-4 to TRBJ2-1; 11 positions agree with TRBD1. The germline V gene encodes CDR1 MRHNA and CDR2 SNTAGT. CDR3 size: 13 residues. V trimming: 6 bases; J trimming: 7 bases; junction bases outside the gene matches: 2. The CDR3 loop reads CASSRDRGNEQFF. DNA of the CDR3: TGTGCCAGCAGCAGGGACAGGGGGAATGAGCAGTTCTTC.

The chain joins TRBV7-2 to TRBJ2-2, with a weak D call TRBD2 (5 bases). Germline-derived CDR1 and CDR2 are SGHTA and FQGNSA. Trimming cost V 3 bases and J 6 bases, with 11 bases left between them. The CDR3 totals 14 residues. The CDR3 coding sequence is TGTGCCAGCAGCTTCTCTAGCTTTCCCGGGGAGCTGTTTTTT. Its protein is CASSFSSFPGELFF.

The chain recombines TRBV6-5 with TRBJ1-2, with a possible D match to TRBD1 (6 bases). CDR1 and CDR2 from the germline V gene are MNHEY and SVGAGI. This CDR3 comprises 13 residues. Trimming cost V 0 bases and J 10 bases, with 12 bases left between them. This CDR3 is CASSYSTGGYYTF. The CDR3 DNA reads TGTGCCAGCAGTTACTCGACTGGGGGCTACTACACCTTC.

In regard to this clone: Other DNA variants within this sample encode the same CDR3. CDR3 sequence: CASSFGQGASGYTF. The CDR3 region has the DNA TGTGCCAGCAGCTTTGGACAGGGAGCTAGCGGCTACACCTTC. The chain recombines TRBV7-9 with TRBJ1-2, with TRBD1 matching over 8 bases. Germline-derived CDR1 and CDR2 are SEHNR and FQNEAQ (reference sequence). The J segment lost 8 bases and the V segment lost 3 bases, leaving 8 bases of the junction unmatched. The CDR3 runs 14 residues.

This chain joins TRBV15 and TRBJ2-5; maybe TRBD2 (7 bases). Germline loops: CDR1 LNHNV, CDR2 YYDKDF (reference sequence). The CDR3 spans 14 residues. V was trimmed by 5 bases and J by 7 bases, leaving 17 bases between them. CDR3 DNA: TGTGCCACCAGCGGAATTCAGAGGGGGGGGACCCAGTACTTC. Translating gives CATSGIQRGGTQYF.

V gene TRBV2 combines with J gene TRBJ2-4; D perhaps matches TRBD1 (5 bases). Trimming removed 7 bases at V and 5 bases at J, with 12 bases between. Germline CDR1 SNHLY, CDR2 FYNNEI. The CDR3 extends over 13 amino acids. The CDR3 sequence: CASTQGAENIQYF. The CDR3 DNA sequence: TGTGCCAGCACACAAGGGGCGGAAAACATTCAGTACTTC. Based on the CDR3 plus reference TRBV2 and TRBJ2-4, the full variable domain is EPEVTQTPSHQVTQMGQEVILRCVPISNHLYFYWYRQILGQKVEFLVSFYNNEISEKSEIFDDQFSVERPDGSNFTLKIRSTKLEDSAMYFCASTQGAENIQYFGAGTRLSVL.

About this clone: The identical CDR3 is also encoded by other nucleotide sequences in the sample. V is TRBV7-9 and J is TRBJ2-7; D not certain. This CDR3 region has 13 residues. Per the germline V gene, CDR1 is SEHNR and CDR2 is FQNEAQ (reference sequence). The germline V and J ends were trimmed by 0 bases and 2 bases, with 5 bases remaining between them. The CDR3 is CASSLAGAYEQYF. The DNA of the CDR3 is TGTGCCAGCAGCTTAGCAGGAGCCTACGAGCAGTACTTC.

V and J are TRBV28 and TRBJ2-1; D is unclear. Trimming took off 10 bases at V and 7 bases at J, with 11 bases between the two ends. The CDR3 totals 11 residues. Per the germline V gene, CDR1 is MDHEN and CDR2 is SYDVKM. CDR3 in amino acids: CATQRGNEQFF. CDR3 nucleotides: TGTGCCACCCAACGAGGAAATGAGCAGTTCTTC.

The rearrangement uses TRBV2 and TRBJ2-1; weak D call: TRBD1 (5 bases). Trimming removed 0 bases from V and 3 bases from J, with 9 bases in between. The CDR3 sequence is 15 residues long. The germline CDR1 and CDR2 sequences are SNHLY and FYNNEI. The CDR3 DNA reads as TGTGCCAGCAGTGAAGCAGGGGCCGTCTACAATGAGCAGTTCTTC. Protein sequence: CASSEAGAVYNEQFF.

This clone came up a few times. The chain employs TRBV5-1 and TRBJ2-7; TRBD1 matches at 7 bases. With V trimmed by 2 bases and J by 2 bases, 1 base remained unmatched. The CDR3 has 13 residues. Per germline, CDR1 SGHRS and CDR2 YFSETQ. CDR3 nucleotide sequence: TGCGCCAGCAGCTTACAGGGGCCCTACGAGCAGTACTTC. Translation: CASSLQGPYEQYF.

The rearrangement links TRBV28 to TRBJ2-7; TRBD2 matches at 9 bases. CDR3 length: 13 amino acids. Germline lookup yields CDR1 MDHEN and CDR2 SYDVKM. V was pared by 7 bases and J by 4 bases, with 5 bases of the junction left unmatched. The CDR3 DNA follows: TGTGCCAGCATCGGCGGGAGGGCATACGAGCAGTACTTC. Amino acids: CASIGGRAYEQYF.

The CDR3 reads CASSWASGGASTNEKLFF. In nucleotides, the CDR3 is TGTGCCAGCAGCTGGGCCTCAGGGGGCGCGTCAACTAATGAAAAACTGTTTTTT. V is TRBV5-6 and J is TRBJ1-4; 8 bases align to TRBD1. This CDR3 contains 18 residues. Trimming at V came to 3 bases and at J to 0 bases, leaving 10 bases not matched to a gene. Germline CDR1 reads SGHDT; CDR2 reads YYEEEE. The full variable domain, in which reference TRBV5-6 and TRBJ1-4 provide the parts outside the CDR3, is DAGVTQSPTHLIKTRGQQVTLRCSPKSGHDTVSWYQQALGQGPQFIFQYYEEEERQRGNFPDRFSGHQFPNYSSELNVNALLLGDSALYLCASSWASGGASTNEKLFFGSGTQLSVL.

The V call is TRBV6-5, the J call TRBJ2-3; D not resolved. The CDR3 has 12 residues. Germline CDR1 is MNHEY and CDR2 is SVGAGI. Trimming left V 6 bases short and J 0 bases short, with 4 bases between. The CDR3 spells CASRSSTDTQYF. The DNA for the CDR3 is TGTGCCAGCAGGTCTAGCACAGATACGCAGTATTTT.